This record looks at one T cell receptor (beta chain) sequence and its context. These data come from a study of T cell responses to AZD1222 COVID-19 vaccine. This CDR3 contains 15 residues. V was pared by 4 bases and J by 2 bases, with 6 bases of the junction left unmatched. CDR1 and CDR2 (germline): ENHRY, SYGVKD. The data were produced by immunoSEQ multiplex PCR, yet TCRdb's version contains in-frame clones alone and is incomplete. The table lists around 80,000 clones, roughly 85% of them singletons. The rearrangement joins TRBV10-3 to TRBJ2-5; the match to TRBD1 covers 8 bases. Sequenced material: peripheral blood, taken 28 days after the second AZD1222 dose. This TCR came from an adult who received the AZD1222 COVID-19 vaccine. CDR3 protein: CAISVSGDRQETQYF. In DNA form, the CDR3 reads TGTGCCATCAGTGTATCCGGGGACAGGCAAGAGACCCAGTACTTC.